Shown below are 8 T cell receptor beta chains from a single sample sequenced in a study of blood T cell repertoires in COVID-19. Assay: immunoSEQ multiplex PCR; the TCRdb copy retains only in-frame clones and omits some. The sample lists over 200,000 clones, 83% occurring once. The sample was peripheral blood. The receptors stem from a woman between 35 and 50 years old with active or convalescent COVID-19.

The chain combines TRBV28 with TRBJ1-4; TRBD1 aligns across 12 bases. The CDR3 spans 16 residues. Trimming cost V 4 bases and J 10 bases; bases outside gene matches: 10. Germline CDR1 is MDHEN and CDR2 is SYDVKM. CDR3 sequence reads: CASSSRDRGRVRKLFF. CDR3 in DNA: TGTGCCAGCAGTTCCCGGGACAGGGGGCGGGTCAGAAAACTGTTTTTT.

The rearrangement joins TRBV11-2 to TRBJ2-7; D uncertain. The CDR3 runs 12 residues. V gave up 4 bases and J gave up 3 bases, with 7 bases separating them. Germline V gene lookup returns CDR1 SGHAT and CDR2 FQNNGV. Here the CDR3 reads CASSSEIYEQYF. For the CDR3, the DNA is TGTGCCAGCAGCTCGGAGATCTACGAGCAGTACTTC.

This clone has a handful of counts. The chain links TRBV4-1 to TRBJ1-1; the D gene is possibly TRBD1 (5 bases). Trimming took off 4 bases at V and 4 bases at J, with 10 bases between the two ends. CDR3 size: 13 residues. The V gene's germline CDR1 is MGHRA and CDR2 YSYEKL. The CDR3 is CASSPRQGTEAFF. The CDR3 coding sequence is TGCGCCAGCAGCCCCCGCCAGGGCACTGAAGCTTTCTTT.

The rearrangement links TRBV7-9 to TRBJ2-7; the D gene is possibly TRBD2 (7 bases). V was pared by 4 bases and J by 5 bases, with 21 bases between. Germline V gene lookup returns CDR1 SEHNR and CDR2 FQNEAQ (reference sequence). The CDR3 is 16 amino acids. This CDR3 reads CASSSHRGGAIDEQYF. The CDR3, as DNA: TGTGCCAGCAGCTCGCATCGTGGGGGGGCGATCGACGAGCAGTACTTC.

This clone was seen a single time. Sequence at one end of the junction differs from germline and may be a read error. V and J are TRBV7-7 and TRBJ1-4, with 12 bases lining up with TRBD1. The CDR3 is 15 residues long. Germline lookup yields CDR1 SSHAT and CDR2 FNYEAQ (reference sequence). CDR3 DNA: TGTGCTAGCAGCCCTGGGACAGGGGGCGATGAAAAACTGTTTTTT. Protein sequence: CASSPGTGGDEKLFF.

This clone was observed a few times. The gene calls are TRBV7-2 and TRBJ2-1; D not resolved. There are 13 residues in the CDR3. Germline V gene data show CDR1 as SGHTA and CDR2 as FQGNSA. V was shortened by 0 bases and J by 5 bases, with 5 bases between the two germline ends. The DNA of the CDR3 is TGTGCCAGCAGCTTAGCGGAGAACAATGAGCAGTTCTTC. The encoded protein is CASSLAENNEQFF.

The J gene is TRBJ1-1, the V gene TRBV19, with TRBD1 identical over 8 bases. Germline-derived CDR1 and CDR2 are LNHDA and SQIVND (reference sequence). This CDR3 region has 15 residues. The J segment lost 8 bases and the V segment lost 3 bases, leaving 11 bases of the junction unmatched. The chain's CDR3 is CASSIEDQGAQEAFF. The CDR3 nucleotides read TGTGCCAGTAGTATTGAGGACCAGGGGGCCCAGGAAGCTTTCTTT.

The V call is TRBV7-9, the J call TRBJ1-1; 7 bases line up with TRBD1. CDR3 size: 14 residues. V shed 6 bases and J 3 bases; nucleotides not matched to a gene: 7. The germline V gene has CDR1 SEHNR and CDR2 FQNEAQ (reference sequence). The CDR3 bases are TGTGCCAGCAGTTATATACAGGGGTACACTGAAGCTTTCTTT. It translates to CASSYIQGYTEAFF.